This T cell receptor beta chain was documented in a study of blood T cell repertoires in COVID-19. Study in general: Collection of acute and convalescent COVID-19 samples took place in the United States, Italy and Spain. PBMCs, B-cell-depleted T cells, or T cells provided the cDNA or gDNA that made up the material.

This CDR3 region has 13 residues. Germline CDR1 and CDR2: LNHDA and SQIVND (reference sequence). The V gene lost 6 bases and the J gene lost 2 bases, with 9 bases spanning the gap. Authors' data handling: Reference gene primer amplification in the assay estimated nucleated cell counts. Profiling relied on immunoSEQ multiplex PCR, and the TCRdb table lists in-frame clones only, not all of them. From that table come the V and J calls and clone size; the DNA was used to work out D and trimming. The sample lists about 31,000 clones; roughly 92% were seen once. V usage is TRBV19 and J usage is TRBJ2-3, with unresolved D. The sequencing input was peripheral blood. The sequence came from a man between 60 and 75 years old with acute or convalescent COVID-19. CDR3 protein: CASSPGSTDTQYF. The CDR3 DNA reads TGTGCCAGTAGCCCCGGGTCCACAGATACGCAGTATTTT.